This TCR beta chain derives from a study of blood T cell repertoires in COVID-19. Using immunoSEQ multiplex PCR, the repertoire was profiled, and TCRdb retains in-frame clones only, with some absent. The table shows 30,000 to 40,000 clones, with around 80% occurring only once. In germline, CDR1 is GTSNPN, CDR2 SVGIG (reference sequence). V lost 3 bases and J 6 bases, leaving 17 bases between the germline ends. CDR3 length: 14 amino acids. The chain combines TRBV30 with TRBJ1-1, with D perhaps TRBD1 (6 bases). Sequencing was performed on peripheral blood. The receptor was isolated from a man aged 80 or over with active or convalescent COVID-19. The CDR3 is CAWSFGGTPAEAFF. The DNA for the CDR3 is TGTGCCTGGAGCTTCGGTGGGACACCAGCTGAAGCTTTCTTT.